This T cell receptor (beta chain) was sequenced in a study of cytomegalovirus exposure and HLA in healthy donors. Study-level results: Clonal expansion, a later analysis showed, was greater in HLA-associated TCR beta chains than in equally common others.

PCR employed 60 Vbeta and 13 Jbeta primers. TCRdb's copy holds only in-frame clones and misses some; the assay was immunoSEQ multiplex PCR. The data show about 160,000 clones, around four fifths seen once. Comment on this clone: Antigen: not known.

In germline, CDR1 is LNHDA, CDR2 SQIVND (reference sequence). V dropped 5 bases and J dropped 4; count of bases not matched to a gene: 16. CDR3 length equals 17 residues. The chain couples TRBV19 to TRBJ2-5; 7 positions agree with TRBD2. This clonotype originated in a woman between 50 and 59 years old in good health and CMV-seronegative. What was sequenced was PBMCs. The DNA for the CDR3 is TGTGCCAGTAGTTTGGTAGCGGGTAACCCCGGGGGAGAGACCCAGTACTTC. It translates to CASSLVAGNPGGETQYF.